These 22 T cell receptor beta chains were all obtained from the same sample, sequenced in a study of T-cell reconstitution after alpha-beta-depleted transplantation in children (dated by TCRdb to between 2015 and 2016). Libraries came from PCR. This sample was sequenced with an Illumina HiSeq 2500. Molecular barcoding was employed in the preparation of TCR libraries, with unique molecular identifiers being used to normalize TCRbeta repertoire quantification. TCRdb took the public reads, trimmed them with fastp at Q25, ran MiXCR for clone calling and kept in-frame beta chains. Each CDR3 protein gets just one entry, which takes the most common genes and DNA from the rows behind it. The sample profile shows 500,000 to 600,000 distinct CDR3 sequences; about 16% of them were found once. The biggest ten clones account for 2.5% to 3.5% of the sample. Sequenced material: PBMCs from the stem cell graft donor, taken from the stem cell graft. These TCRs come from a human donor who donated a stem cell graft to a child with acute lymphoblastic leukemia.

The gene calls are TRBV6-2 or TRBV6-3 and TRBJ1-3; D unclear. The V and J ends lost 6 bases and 3 bases respectively, with 18 bases between them. The CDR3 runs to 16 residues. From germline, CDR1 is MNHEY and CDR2 SVGEGT. CDR3: CASSYEVTPYGNTIYF. CDR3 bases: TGTGCCAGCAGCTACGAGGTTACCCCATATGGAAACACCATATATTTT.

This clonotype was seen a handful of times. The chain combines TRBV15 with TRBJ2-5; 10 nucleotides align to TRBD2. Germline values: CDR1 LNHNV, CDR2 YYDKDF (reference sequence). V shed 0 bases and J 9 bases; nucleotides not matched to a gene: 13. This CDR3 region has 17 residues. The CDR3 loop reads CATSRDRVLAGDWPQYF. CDR3 sequence (DNA): TGTGCCACCAGCAGAGATCGGGTGCTAGCGGGAGACTGGCCCCAGTACTTC.

The table lists this clonotype with a few counts. The chain recombines TRBV5-1 with TRBJ1-5; D uncertain. Looked up from germline, CDR1 is SGHRS and CDR2 is YFSETQ. The germline V and J ends were trimmed by 0 bases and 0 bases, with 22 bases remaining between them. The CDR3 runs to 20 residues. CDR3 region: CASSLVGSNHVRYSNQPQHF. The DNA of the CDR3 is TGCGCCAGCAGCTTGGTAGGGAGTAATCATGTCCGGTATAGCAATCAGCCCCAGCATTTT. The full variable domain, its missing parts supplied by reference TRBV5-1 and TRBJ1-5, is KAGVTQTPRYLIKTRGQQVTLSCSPISGHRSVSWYQQTPGQGLQFLFEYFSETQRNKGNFPGRFSGRQFSNSRSEMNVSTLELGDSALYLCASSLVGSNHVRYSNQPQHFGDGTRLSIL.

This clonotype has just a few counts. This chain uses TRBV2 with TRBJ2-7; TRBD2 matches at 7 bases. V shed 6 bases and J 3 bases; nucleotides not matched to a gene: 5. CDR3 length: 13 residues. Germline lookup yields CDR1 SNHLY and CDR2 FYNNEI. The DNA for the CDR3 is TGTGCCAGCAGGGCGGGAGCGCTCTACGAGCAGTACTTC. Protein sequence: CASRAGALYEQYF. The full variable domain, with the rest looked up from reference TRBV2 and TRBJ2-7, is EPEVTQTPSHQVTQMGQEVILRCVPISNHLYFYWYRQILGQKVEFLVSFYNNEISEKSEIFDDQFSVERPDGSNFTLKIRSTKLEDSAMYFCASRAGALYEQYFGPGTRLTVT.

The rearrangement joins TRBV4-1 to TRBJ1-2, with 10 positions matching TRBD1. This CDR3 contains 15 residues. J gave up 6 bases and V 2 bases, and 6 bases lay outside the gene matches. Germline V gives CDR1 MGHRA, CDR2 YSYEKL. CDR3 region: CASSQLGQGKNGYTF. The CDR3 coding sequence is TGCGCCAGCAGCCAATTGGGACAGGGGAAGAATGGCTACACCTTC.

This clonotype was seen only a few times. The CDR3 bases are TGTGCCAGCACCTGGAGGGCGGGAAGGACCGGGGAGCTGTTTTTT. It translates to CASTWRAGRTGELFF. The chain employs TRBV5-5 and TRBJ2-2; TRBD2 might be the D (6 bases). Per germline, CDR1 SGHKS and CDR2 YYEKEE (reference sequence). The CDR3 contains 15 residues. Trimming shortened V by 6 bases and J by 5 bases, and 17 bases separated the two germline ends.

This chain links TRBV20-1 with TRBJ1-2, with a possible D match to TRBD1 (5 bases). The CDR3 is made up of 14 amino acids. The ends were cut back, 1 base at V and 6 bases at J, with 15 bases in the middle. Looked up from germline, CDR1 is DFQATT and CDR2 is SNEGSKA (reference sequence). The CDR3 DNA is TGCAGTGCTAGAGGGGCTGATGCACAGGATGGCTACACCTTC. Translated: CSARGADAQDGYTF.

A few counts support this clonotype. The gene calls are TRBV7-9 and TRBJ1-2; no clear D. Germline V gene lookup returns CDR1 SEHNR and CDR2 FQNEAQ (reference sequence). The CDR3 consists of 13 residues. Trimming removed 1 base at V and 8 bases at J, with 11 bases between. CDR3 loop: CASSLGNGEGYTF. For the CDR3, the DNA is TGTGCCAGCAGCTTAGGAAACGGGGAAGGCTACACCTTC.

The V and J genes are TRBV20-1 and TRBJ2-3, with 10 nucleotides matching TRBD2. The CDR3 consists of 17 residues. V was clipped by 6 bases and J by 0 bases; unmatched bases: 12. Looked up from germline, CDR1 is DFQATT and CDR2 is SNEGSKA (reference sequence). The CDR3 reads CSAWTSGVGGSTDTQYF. CDR3 nucleotide sequence: TGCAGTGCCTGGACTAGCGGAGTGGGGGGCAGCACAGATACGCAGTATTTT.

This clonotype was observed a few times. V and J are TRBV20-1 and TRBJ1-1; D might be TRBD1 (6 bases). The CDR3 is 17 residues long. V gave up 5 bases and J gave up 4 bases, with 26 bases separating them. CDR1 and CDR2 from the germline V gene are DFQATT and SNEGSKA (reference sequence). The chain's CDR3 is CSAFLLGGVWRGTEAFF. The CDR3 nucleotides are TGCAGTGCTTTCCTCCTCGGGGGCGTCTGGCGTGGCACTGAAGCTTTCTTT.

This clonotype turned up a few times. The genes are TRBV18 and TRBJ2-1; D gene ambiguous. CDR3 length: 13 residues. Germline V gene lookup returns CDR1 KGHSH and CDR2 LQKENI. V was pared by 6 bases and J by 5 bases, with 11 bases between. CDR3 sequence (DNA): TGTGCCAGCTCGCCCACTGGAGACAATGAGCAGTTCTTC. Protein sequence: CASSPTGDNEQFF.

The chain is built from TRBV10-3 and TRBJ2-3; 10 bases fit TRBD2. This CDR3 has 13 amino acids. The J segment lost 5 bases and the V segment lost 4 bases, leaving 0 bases of the junction unmatched. CDR1 is ENHRY, CDR2 SYGVKD, per germline. For the CDR3, the DNA is TGTGCCATCAGTGGACTAGCGGGAGATACGCAGTATTTT. It encodes CAISGLAGDTQYF.

V and J are TRBV12-3 or TRBV12-4 and TRBJ2-7, with a weak D call TRBD1 (6 bases). The V gene lost 6 bases and the J gene lost 4 bases, with 16 bases spanning the gap. The CDR3 contains 14 residues. CDR3 DNA: TGTGCCAGCAGCTCACGAGGACAGTTATACGAGCAGTACTTC. This codes for CASSSRGQLYEQYF.

V usage is TRBV7-9 and J usage is TRBJ1-2; D is perhaps TRBD1 (5 bases). Between the trimmed V and J ends, which lost 1 base and 4 bases, there was a span of 19 bases. The CDR3 loop spans 17 amino acids. Germline lookup yields CDR1 SEHNR and CDR2 FQNEAQ (reference sequence). CDR3 loop: CASSLDPSEAGRYGYTF. CDR3 bases: TGTGCCAGCAGCTTAGACCCTTCCGAGGCGGGACGCTATGGCTACACCTTC.

This clonotype has only a few counts. The CDR3 reads CASRSGRLAVFTGELFF. The CDR3 nucleotides are TGCGCCAGCAGATCGGGTCGCCTAGCGGTGTTCACCGGGGAGCTGTTTTTT. This chain joins TRBV5-1 and TRBJ2-2; TRBD2 aligns across 7 bases. Germline V CDR1 and CDR2: SGHRS, YFSETQ. With 5 bases clipped from V and 4 bases from J, the junction kept 14 bases outside the gene matches. The CDR3 sequence is 17 residues long.

This clonotype was counted between two and nine times. The chain combines TRBV18 with TRBJ2-5; 7 bases fit TRBD1. Germline V gene data show CDR1 as KGHSH and CDR2 as LQKENI. V lost 5 bases, J lost 3 bases, and 6 bases stayed unmatched. The CDR3 is 14 residues long. This chain's CDR3 is CASSFSQGEETQYF. The DNA of the CDR3 is TGTGCCAGCTCATTCTCCCAGGGGGAAGAGACCCAGTACTTC.

CDR3 DNA sequence: TGCAGGGAATGGGGTTTGGCTAATGAAAAACTGTTTTTT. Its translation: CREWGLANEKLFF. The V gene is TRBV20-1, the J gene TRBJ1-4, with unresolved D. CDR3 length: 13 residues. The V gene's germline CDR1 is DFQATT and CDR2 SNEGSKA (reference sequence).

This rearrangement joins TRBV3-1 to TRBJ1-5, with a tentative D call TRBD1 (5 bases). CDR3 size: 17 residues. Trimming stripped 0 bases from V and 1 base from J, with 13 bases between. Germline CDR1 LGHDT, CDR2 YNNKEL (reference sequence). The DNA of the CDR3 is TGTGCCAGCAGCCAAGAAGGTGAGGGGTTGAGCAATCAGCCCCAGCATTTT. Encoded protein: CASSQEGEGLSNQPQHF.

The sample holds a few counts of this clonotype. The gene calls are TRBV18 and TRBJ2-7; possible D gene TRBD2, 6 bases. CDR3 length: 15 amino acids. Germline V gives CDR1 KGHSH, CDR2 LQKENI. Trimming removed 2 bases at V and 1 base at J, with 12 bases between. CDR3 sequence (DNA): TGTGCCAGCTCACCAGAGCTAGCGCCTTCCTACGAGCAGTACTTC. Translated: CASSPELAPSYEQYF.

The V gene is TRBV15, the J gene TRBJ1-1, with D maybe TRBD1 (5 bases). V lost 0 bases and J lost 1, with 12 bases in between. Germline CDR1 LNHNV, CDR2 YYDKDF (reference sequence). The length of the CDR3 is 16 residues. CDR3 residues: CATSRDTWDGNTEAFF. The DNA of the CDR3 is TGTGCCACCAGCAGAGATACTTGGGACGGGAACACTGAAGCTTTCTTT.

The chain carries TRBV7-3 and TRBJ2-1, with D unresolved. CDR1 is SGHTA, CDR2 FQGTGA, per germline. This CDR3 region has 17 residues. Between the trimmed V and J ends, which lost 0 bases and 2 bases, there was a span of 14 bases. The CDR3 loop is CASSLTGARGPYNEQFF. The CDR3 coding sequence is TGTGCCAGCAGCTTAACCGGAGCCCGCGGCCCCTACAATGAGCAGTTCTTC.

The chain recombines TRBV5-1 with TRBJ1-5; D might be TRBD1 (6 bases). Trimming cost V 1 base and J 6 bases, with 11 bases left between them. The CDR3 is 14 amino acids. Germline CDR1 and CDR2: SGHRS and YFSETQ. The CDR3 nucleotides are TGCGCCAGCAGCTTGAAGGGGGGTGGTCAGCCCCAGCATTTT. Translated: CASSLKGGGQPQHF.